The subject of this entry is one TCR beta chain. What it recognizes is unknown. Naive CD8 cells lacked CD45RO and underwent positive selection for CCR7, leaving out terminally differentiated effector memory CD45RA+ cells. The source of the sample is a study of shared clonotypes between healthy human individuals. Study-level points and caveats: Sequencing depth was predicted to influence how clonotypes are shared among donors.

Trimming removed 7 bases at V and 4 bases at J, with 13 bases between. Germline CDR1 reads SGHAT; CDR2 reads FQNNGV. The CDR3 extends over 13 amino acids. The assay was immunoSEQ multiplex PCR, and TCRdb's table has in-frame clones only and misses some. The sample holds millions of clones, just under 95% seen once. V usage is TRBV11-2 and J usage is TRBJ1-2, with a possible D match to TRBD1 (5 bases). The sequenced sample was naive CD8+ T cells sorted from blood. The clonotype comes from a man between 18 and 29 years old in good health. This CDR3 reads CASIPWGGYGYTF. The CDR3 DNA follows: TGTGCCAGCATACCTTGGGGGGGCTATGGCTACACCTTC.